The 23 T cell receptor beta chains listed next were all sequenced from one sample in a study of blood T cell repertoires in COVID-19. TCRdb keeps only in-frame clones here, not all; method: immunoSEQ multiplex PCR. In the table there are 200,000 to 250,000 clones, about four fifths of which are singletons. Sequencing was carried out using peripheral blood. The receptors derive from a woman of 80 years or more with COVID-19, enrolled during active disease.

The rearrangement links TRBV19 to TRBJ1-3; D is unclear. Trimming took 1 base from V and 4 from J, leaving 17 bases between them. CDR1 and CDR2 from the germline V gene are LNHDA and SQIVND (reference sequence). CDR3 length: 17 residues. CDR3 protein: CASSIGVQRLVGNTIYF. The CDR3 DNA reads TGTGCCAGTAGTATAGGAGTCCAGCGGCTCGTAGGAAACACCATATATTTT.

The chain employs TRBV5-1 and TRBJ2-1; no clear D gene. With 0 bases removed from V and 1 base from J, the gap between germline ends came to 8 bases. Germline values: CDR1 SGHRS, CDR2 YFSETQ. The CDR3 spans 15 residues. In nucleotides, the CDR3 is TGCGCCAGCAGCTTGGGGCCCCCTTCCTACAATGAGCAGTTCTTC. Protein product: CASSLGPPSYNEQFF.

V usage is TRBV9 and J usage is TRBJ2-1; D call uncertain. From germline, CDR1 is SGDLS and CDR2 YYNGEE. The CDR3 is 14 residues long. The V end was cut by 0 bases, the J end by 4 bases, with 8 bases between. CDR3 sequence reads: CASSVDTPYNEQFF. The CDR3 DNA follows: TGTGCCAGCAGCGTAGACACACCGTACAATGAGCAGTTCTTC.

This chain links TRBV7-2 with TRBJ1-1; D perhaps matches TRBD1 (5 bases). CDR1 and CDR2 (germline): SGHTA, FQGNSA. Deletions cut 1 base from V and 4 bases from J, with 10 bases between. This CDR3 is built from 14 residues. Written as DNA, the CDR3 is TGTGCCAGCAGCTTAGAGACAGCCGTCACTGAAGCTTTCTTT. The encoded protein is CASSLETAVTEAFF.

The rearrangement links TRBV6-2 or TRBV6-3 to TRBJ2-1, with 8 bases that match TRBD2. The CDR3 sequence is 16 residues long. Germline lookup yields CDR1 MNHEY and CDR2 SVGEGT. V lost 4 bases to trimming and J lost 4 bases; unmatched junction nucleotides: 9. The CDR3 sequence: CASSSSPGLGYNEQFF. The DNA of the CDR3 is TGTGCCAGCAGTTCTTCTCCGGGACTAGGGTACAATGAGCAGTTCTTC.

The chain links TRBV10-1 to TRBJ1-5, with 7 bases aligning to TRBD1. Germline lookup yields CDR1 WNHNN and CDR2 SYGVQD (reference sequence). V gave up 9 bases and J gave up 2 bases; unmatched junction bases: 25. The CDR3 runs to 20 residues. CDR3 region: CASTVWDSTAPRWGNQPQHF. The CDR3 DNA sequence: TGCGCCAGTACCGTTTGGGACAGTACAGCCCCCCGCTGGGGCAATCAGCCCCAGCATTTT.

The DNA of the CDR3 is TGTGCCAGCAGGCAAACTAGCGGGGGGGGCACCTACGAGCAGTACTTC. It is translated as CASRQTSGGGTYEQYF. The V call is TRBV6-6, the J call TRBJ2-7, with TRBD2 matching over 13 bases. CDR1 and CDR2 from the germline V gene are MNHNY and SVGAGI (reference sequence). This CDR3 region has 16 residues. J gave up 2 bases and V 6 bases, and 7 bases lay outside the gene matches.

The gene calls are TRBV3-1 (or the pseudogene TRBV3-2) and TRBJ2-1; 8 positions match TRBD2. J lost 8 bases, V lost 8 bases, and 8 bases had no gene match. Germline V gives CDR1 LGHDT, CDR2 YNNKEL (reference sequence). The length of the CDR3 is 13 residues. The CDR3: CASSQRGRDEQFF. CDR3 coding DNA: TGTGCCAGCTCCCAGCGGGGGAGGGATGAGCAGTTCTTC.

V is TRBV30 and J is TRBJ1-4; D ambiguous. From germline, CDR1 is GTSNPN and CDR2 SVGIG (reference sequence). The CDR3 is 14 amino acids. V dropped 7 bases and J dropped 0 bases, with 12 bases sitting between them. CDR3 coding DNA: TGTGCCTTACGGGATTTTGCAACTAATGAAAAACTGTTTTTT. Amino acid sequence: CALRDFATNEKLFF.

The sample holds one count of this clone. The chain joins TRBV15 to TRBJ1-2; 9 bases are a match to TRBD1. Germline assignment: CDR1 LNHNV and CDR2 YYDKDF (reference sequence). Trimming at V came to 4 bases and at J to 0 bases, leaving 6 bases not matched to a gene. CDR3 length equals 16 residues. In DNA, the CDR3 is TGTGCCACCAGCACCGGGACAGGGAGGACTAACTATGGCTACACCTTC. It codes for CATSTGTGRTNYGYTF.

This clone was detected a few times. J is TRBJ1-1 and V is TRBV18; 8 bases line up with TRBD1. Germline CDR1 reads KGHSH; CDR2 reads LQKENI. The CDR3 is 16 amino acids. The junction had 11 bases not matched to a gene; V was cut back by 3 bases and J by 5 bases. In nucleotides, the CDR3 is TGTGCCAGCTCACCTCTTGAACAGGGGGGGAAAACTGAAGCTTTCTTT. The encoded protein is CASSPLEQGGKTEAFF.

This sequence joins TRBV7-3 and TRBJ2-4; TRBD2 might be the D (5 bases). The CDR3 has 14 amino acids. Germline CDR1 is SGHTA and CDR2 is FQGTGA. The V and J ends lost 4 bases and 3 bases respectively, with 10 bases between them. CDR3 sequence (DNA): TGTGCCAGCAGCTCCCGAGGAGGCAAAAACATTCAGTACTTC. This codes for CASSSRGGKNIQYF.

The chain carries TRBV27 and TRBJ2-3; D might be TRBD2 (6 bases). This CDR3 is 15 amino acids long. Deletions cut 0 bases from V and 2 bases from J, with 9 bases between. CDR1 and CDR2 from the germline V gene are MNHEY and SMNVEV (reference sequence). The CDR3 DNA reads TGTGCCAGCAGTTTATCGGGCGGGGTCACAGATACGCAGTATTTT. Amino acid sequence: CASSLSGGVTDTQYF.

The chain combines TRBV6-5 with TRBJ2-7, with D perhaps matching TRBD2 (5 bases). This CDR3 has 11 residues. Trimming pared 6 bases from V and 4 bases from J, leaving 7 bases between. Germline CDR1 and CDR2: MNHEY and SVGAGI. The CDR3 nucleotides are TGTGCCAGCAGGGACTCGTACGAGCAGTACTTC. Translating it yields CASRDSYEQYF.

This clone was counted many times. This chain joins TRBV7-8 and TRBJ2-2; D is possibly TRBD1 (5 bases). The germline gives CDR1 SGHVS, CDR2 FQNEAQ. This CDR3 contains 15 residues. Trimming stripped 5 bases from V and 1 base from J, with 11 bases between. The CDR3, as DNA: TGTGCCAGCAGCAAGAGACAGCAGAACACCGGGGAGCTGTTTTTT. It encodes CASSKRQQNTGELFF.

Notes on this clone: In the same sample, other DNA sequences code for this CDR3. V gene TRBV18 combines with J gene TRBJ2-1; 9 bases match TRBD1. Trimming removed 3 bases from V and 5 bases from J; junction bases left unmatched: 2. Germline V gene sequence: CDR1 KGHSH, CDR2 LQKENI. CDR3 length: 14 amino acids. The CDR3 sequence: CASSPGTGNNEQFF. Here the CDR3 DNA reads TGTGCCAGCTCACCGGGGACAGGGAACAATGAGCAGTTCTTC.

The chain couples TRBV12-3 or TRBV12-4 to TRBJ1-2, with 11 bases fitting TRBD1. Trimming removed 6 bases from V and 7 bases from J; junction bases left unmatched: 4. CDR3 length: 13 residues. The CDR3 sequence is CASRTGTGGGYTF. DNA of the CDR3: TGTGCCAGCAGAACCGGGACAGGGGGTGGCTACACCTTC.

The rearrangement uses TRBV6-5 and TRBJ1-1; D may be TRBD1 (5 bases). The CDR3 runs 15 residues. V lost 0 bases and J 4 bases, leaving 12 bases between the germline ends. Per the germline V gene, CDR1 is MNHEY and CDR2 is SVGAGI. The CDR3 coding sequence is TGTGCCAGCAGTTACTCGAAAACAGGTATCACTGAAGCTTTCTTT. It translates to CASSYSKTGITEAFF.

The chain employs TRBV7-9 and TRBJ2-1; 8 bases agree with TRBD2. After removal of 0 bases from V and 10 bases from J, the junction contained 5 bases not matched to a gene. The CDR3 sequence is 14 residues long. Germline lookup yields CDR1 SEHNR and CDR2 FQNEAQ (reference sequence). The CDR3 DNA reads TGTGCCAGCAGCTTAGCCGGGGGGGCAGACGAGCAGTTCTTC. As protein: CASSLAGGADEQFF.

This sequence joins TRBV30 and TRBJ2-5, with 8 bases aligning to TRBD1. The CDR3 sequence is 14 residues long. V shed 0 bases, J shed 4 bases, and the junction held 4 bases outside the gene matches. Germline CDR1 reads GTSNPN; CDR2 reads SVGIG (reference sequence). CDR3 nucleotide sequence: TGTGCCTGGAGTGTACAGGGGGGCAGAGAGACCCAGTACTTC. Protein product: CAWSVQGGRETQYF.

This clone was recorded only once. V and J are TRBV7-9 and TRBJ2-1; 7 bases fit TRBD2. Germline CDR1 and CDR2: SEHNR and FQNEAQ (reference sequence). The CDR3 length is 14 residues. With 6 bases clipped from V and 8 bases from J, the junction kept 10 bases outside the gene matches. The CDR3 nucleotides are TGTGCCAGCAGTACGGGGGGAGGGATCGATGAGCAGTTCTTC. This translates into CASSTGGGIDEQFF.

The CDR3 sequence: CASTQQGNTEAFF. The CDR3 nucleotides read TGCGCCAGCACTCAGCAGGGGAACACTGAAGCTTTCTTT. The chain is built from TRBV5-1 and TRBJ1-1, with D possibly TRBD1 on 5 matching bases. Trimming stripped 6 bases from V and 1 base from J, with 10 bases between. Per the germline V gene, CDR1 is SGHRS and CDR2 is YFSETQ. The CDR3 totals 13 residues.

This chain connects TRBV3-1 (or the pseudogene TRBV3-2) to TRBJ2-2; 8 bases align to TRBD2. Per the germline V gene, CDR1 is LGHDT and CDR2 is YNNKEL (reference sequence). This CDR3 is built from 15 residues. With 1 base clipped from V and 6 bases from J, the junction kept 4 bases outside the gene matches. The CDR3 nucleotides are TGTGCCAGCAGCCAAGGGGGCGGGAGGCCCGGGGAGCTGTTTTTT. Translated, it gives CASSQGGGRPGELFF.